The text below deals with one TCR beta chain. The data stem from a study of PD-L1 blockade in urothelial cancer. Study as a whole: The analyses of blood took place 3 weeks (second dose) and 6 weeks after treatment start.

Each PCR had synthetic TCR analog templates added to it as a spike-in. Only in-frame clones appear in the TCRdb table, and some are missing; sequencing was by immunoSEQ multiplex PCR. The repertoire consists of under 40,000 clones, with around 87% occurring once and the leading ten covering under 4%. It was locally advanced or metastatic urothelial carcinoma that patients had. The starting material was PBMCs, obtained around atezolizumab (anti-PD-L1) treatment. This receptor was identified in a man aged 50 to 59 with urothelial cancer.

CDR3 sequence: CASSSPGQVTYEQYF. In DNA, the CDR3 is TGTGCCAGCAGCTCACCGGGACAGGTAACCTACGAGCAGTACTTC. The rearrangement links TRBV7-9 to TRBJ2-7; 8 bases fit TRBD1. The CDR3 loop spans 15 amino acids. Germline values: CDR1 SEHNR, CDR2 FQNEAQ (reference sequence). V shed 4 bases and J 2 bases; nucleotides not matched to a gene: 7.